These 8 T cell receptor beta chains share one sample of origin, sequenced in a study of blood T cells in healthy people across ages. The authors ran a second PCR of about 7 to 12 cycles using a sample-barcoded 5' primer and a J-beta primer mix. From the 5' RACE reads, TCRdb called clonotypes with MiXCR, one entry per CDR3 protein. The profile shows fewer than 650,000 distinct CDR3 sequences, around a quarter of them singletons. In addition, the sample was reused for a study of T cells of mothers and their children.

Sequencing was carried out using blood. These receptors were taken from a boy aged 2 to 9 in good health.

The chain employs TRBV20-1 and TRBJ2-5, with D possibly being TRBD2 (5 bases). CDR3 size: 11 residues. Germline V gene data show CDR1 as DFQATT and CDR2 as SNEGSKA (reference sequence). The CDR3 nucleotides are TGCAGCGGGTTTCTAGAGGGGACCCAGTACTTC. It specifies CSGFLEGTQYF.

This clonotype was seen more than once but under ten times. The J gene is TRBJ1-4, the V gene TRBV5-4, with 10 bases identical to TRBD1. Looked up from germline, CDR1 is SGHNT and CDR2 is YYREEE (reference sequence). This CDR3 has 15 residues. Trimming at V came to 4 bases and at J to 6 bases, leaving 6 bases not matched to a gene. CDR3 loop: CASSKAGTGDEKLFF. The CDR3 DNA is TGTGCCAGCAGCAAAGCCGGGACAGGGGATGAAAAACTGTTTTTT.

The chain couples TRBV5-1 to TRBJ2-5; 7 bases are shared with TRBD1. The DNA end is more similar to TRBJ2-7, so the J call may be wrong. CDR3 length: 14 residues. Germline V gene sequence: CDR1 SGHRS, CDR2 YFSETQ. CDR3 sequence reads: CASSLQGSDYEQYF. The DNA of the CDR3 is TGCGCCAGCAGCTTACAGGGGTCAGACTACGAGCAGTACTTC.

As DNA, the CDR3 is TGTGCCAGCAGTGAATTGTGGGCTAGCAATCAGCCCCAGCATTTT. This gives the protein CASSELWASNQPQHF. V usage is TRBV6-1 and J usage is TRBJ1-5; D is unclear. The germline V gene has CDR1 MNHNS and CDR2 SASEGT. The CDR3 loop spans 15 amino acids. V lost 2 bases and J lost 0, with 8 bases in between.

The rearrangement uses TRBV3-1 and TRBJ2-1; no reliable D call. The DNA end favors TRBJ2-5, so the J call may be wrong. The CDR3 extends over 12 amino acids. Germline CDR1 reads LGHDT; CDR2 reads YNNKEL (reference sequence). CDR3 region: CASRSPSETQYF. The DNA of the CDR3 is TGTGCCAGCAGATCTCCTTCGGAGACCCAGTACTTC.

The V gene is TRBV5-1, the J gene TRBJ1-1; TRBD1 matches 11 bases. Germline V gives CDR1 SGHRS, CDR2 YFSETQ. CDR3 length: 15 residues. The V and J ends lost 0 bases and 4 bases, in that order; junction bases with no gene match: 2. Here the CDR3 DNA reads TGCGCCAGCAGCTTGGTGGGGACAGGGGGCACTGAAGCTTTCTTT. This encodes CASSLVGTGGTEAFF. Full variable domain (missing parts from reference TRBV5-1 and TRBJ1-1): KAGVTQTPRYLIKTRGQQVTLSCSPISGHRSVSWYQQTPGQGLQFLFEYFSETQRNKGNFPGRFSGRQFSNSRSEMNVSTLELGDSALYLCASSLVGTGGTEAFFGQGTRLTVV.

This clonotype occurred a few times. The V call is TRBV5-5, the J call TRBJ1-5, with TRBD1 as a possible D gene (6 bases). Per germline, CDR1 SGHKS and CDR2 YYEKEE (reference sequence). The V end lost 0 bases, the J end lost 7 bases, and 14 bases lay between the germline ends. This CDR3 is 15 amino acids long. CDR3 residues: CASSLVTGQGQPQHF. CDR3 in DNA: TGTGCCAGCAGCTTGGTAACAGGGCAAGGCCAGCCCCAGCATTTT.

This clonotype was counted between two and nine times. The V call is TRBV13, the J call TRBJ2-5; D possibly corresponds to TRBD1 (6 bases). The J call may be mistaken, given a closer DNA end match to TRBJ2-1. The CDR3 runs 17 residues. Germline CDR1 reads PRHDT; CDR2 reads FYEKMQ (reference sequence). CDR3 amino acids: CASSLKQGIRLGSEQFF. CDR3 nucleotides: TGTGCCAGCAGCCTGAAACAGGGTATACGCCTGGGGAGTGAGCAGTTCTTC.